This TCR beta chain was sequenced for a study of T-cell reconstitution after alpha-beta-depleted transplantation in children. During its preparation, the TCRbeta library received unique molecular identifiers. TCRdb passed the PCR reads through MiXCR, listing each CDR3 protein once. The repertoire has hundreds of thousands of distinct CDR3 sequences, roughly 17% of them found once; the top ten carry 0.9% to 1.2%. This clonotype has a count of ten or more. The starting material was PBMCs from the stem cell graft donor, obtained from the stem cell graft. This clonotype was obtained from a human donor who donated a stem cell graft to a child with acute myeloid leukemia.

The CDR3 region is CSARARGSSGNTIYF. For the CDR3, the DNA is TGCAGTGCTAGGGCCAGGGGGTCCTCTGGAAACACCATATATTTT. This chain joins TRBV20-1 and TRBJ1-3; 7 bases line up with TRBD1. The CDR3 length is 15 residues. CDR1 and CDR2 from the germline V gene are DFQATT and SNEGSKA (reference sequence). The J segment lost 0 bases and the V segment lost 3 bases, leaving 5 bases of the junction unmatched.